Sequencing of this T cell receptor (beta chain) was carried out in a study of cytomegalovirus exposure and HLA in healthy donors. Study in general: Early released data comprised about 85 million unique TCRs from HLA-typed donors.

60 Vbeta and 13 Jbeta primers were used in PCR. Measured with immunoSEQ multiplex PCR; TCRdb has only the in-frame clones, and not every one. The sample consists of around 86,000 clones, 6.5% to 8% of them appearing once. V shed 9 bases and J shed 7 bases, with 22 bases lying between them. CDR3 length equals 15 residues. CDR1 ENHRY and CDR2 SYGVKD come from the germline V gene. Healthy bone marrow donors made up the donor group. About this clone: As yet, its antigen is unknown.

Study-level results: It was taken for granted in presence/absence analyses that sequencing depth across donors was roughly uniform. When a later analysis was performed, an Asian-associated ancestry cluster reportedly had fewer N-insertions than the 666-donor mean.

The sample was PBMCs. The rearrangement joins TRBV10-3 to TRBJ2-1; tentatively, D is TRBD2 (6 bases). This TCR came from a man aged 50 or older in good health and CMV-seronegative. The CDR3 here is CAIRKDGDSTNEQFF. The CDR3 DNA follows: TGTGCCATTCGTAAGGACGGGGACTCCACAAATGAGCAGTTCTTC.